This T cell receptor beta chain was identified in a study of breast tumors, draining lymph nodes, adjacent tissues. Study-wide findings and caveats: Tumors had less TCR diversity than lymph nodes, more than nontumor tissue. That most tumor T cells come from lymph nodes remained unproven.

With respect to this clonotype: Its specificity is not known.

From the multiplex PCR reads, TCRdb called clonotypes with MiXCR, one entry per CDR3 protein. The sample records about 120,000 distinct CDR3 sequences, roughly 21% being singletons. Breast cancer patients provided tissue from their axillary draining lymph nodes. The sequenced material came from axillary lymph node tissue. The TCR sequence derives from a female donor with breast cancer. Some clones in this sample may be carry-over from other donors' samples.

The CDR3 is CASSYKRRETQYF. For the CDR3, the DNA is TGTGCCAGCAGTTACAAGAGGAGGGAGACCCAGTACTTC. The gene calls are TRBV6-2 or TRBV6-3 and TRBJ2-5, with D possibly matching TRBD2 (5 bases). This CDR3 comprises 13 residues. Deletions cut 2 bases from V and 5 bases from J, with 9 bases between. Germline V gene data show CDR1 as MNHEY and CDR2 as SVGEGT.